A single sample gave rise to the 24 T cell receptor beta chains below, sequenced in a study of T cell responses to AZD1222 COVID-19 vaccine. Only in-frame clones appear in the TCRdb table, and some are missing; sequencing was by immunoSEQ multiplex PCR. The table includes around 150,000 clones, about 92% detected once. The sample was peripheral blood, taken 28 days after the second AZD1222 dose. These receptors originate from an adult who received the AZD1222 COVID-19 vaccine.

CDR3 sequence reads: CATSDPGLVNEQFF. The CDR3 coding sequence is TGTGCCACCAGTGACCCCGGACTAGTGAATGAGCAGTTCTTC. This chain joins TRBV24-1 and TRBJ2-1, with TRBD2 matching 7 bases. This CDR3 is 14 amino acids long. The germline V gene has CDR1 KGHDR and CDR2 SFDVKD. With 4 bases clipped from V and 7 bases from J, the junction kept 6 bases outside the gene matches.

The CDR3 spells CASVGQGIHEQYF. DNA of the CDR3: TGTGCCAGCGTAGGACAGGGGATCCACGAGCAGTACTTC. The chain carries TRBV7-6 and TRBJ2-7, with 9 bases that match TRBD1. There are 13 residues in the CDR3. The V gene's germline CDR1 is SGHVS and CDR2 FNYEAQ. The junction had 7 bases not matched to a gene; V was cut back by 8 bases and J by 5 bases.

The V and J genes are TRBV27 and TRBJ1-2; D gene unclear. Trimming removed 0 bases at V and 0 bases at J, with 11 bases between. Germline V gives CDR1 MNHEY, CDR2 SMNVEV (reference sequence). The CDR3 runs 16 residues. CDR3 in DNA: TGTGCCAGCAGTTTATCGTCACAGATCCCTAACTATGGCTACACCTTC. Translating it yields CASSLSSQIPNYGYTF.

This chain uses TRBV10-1 with TRBJ1-1, with D unresolved. The CDR3 extends over 13 amino acids. Germline V gene sequence: CDR1 WNHNN, CDR2 SYGVQD (reference sequence). The germline V and J ends were trimmed by 9 bases and 6 bases, with 17 bases remaining between them. The CDR3 region has the DNA TGCGCCAGTGCTCAAGGCTGGAGTGCTGAAGCTTTCTTT. This sequence encodes CASAQGWSAEAFF.

This clone was counted once. CDR3 sequence reads: CASSQVWNGANVLTF. The DNA for the CDR3 is TGCGCCAGCAGCCAAGTGTGGAATGGGGCCAACGTCCTGACTTTC. The genes are TRBV4-3 and TRBJ2-6; D is unclear. Trimming cost V 1 base and J 3 bases, with 7 bases left between them. Germline values: CDR1 LGHNA, CDR2 YSLEER. The CDR3 has 15 residues.

V is TRBV27 and J is TRBJ1-5; D perhaps matches TRBD1 (5 bases). Trimming took off 8 bases at V and 7 bases at J, with 12 bases between the two ends. CDR1 is MNHEY and CDR2 is SMNVEV in the germline V gene (reference sequence). The CDR3 extends over 12 amino acids. The CDR3 loop is CASGGGAQPQHF. CDR3 nucleotide sequence: TGTGCCAGCGGCGGAGGGGCGCAGCCCCAGCATTTT.

This CDR3 reads CATSDFTSSQPQHF. DNA for the CDR3: TGTGCCACCAGTGATTTTACGTCGAGTCAGCCCCAGCATTTT. The rearrangement joins TRBV24-1 to TRBJ1-5; no firm D call. Germline-derived CDR1 and CDR2 are KGHDR and SFDVKD. V was trimmed by 1 base and J by 6 bases, leaving 9 bases between them. This CDR3 is 14 amino acids long.

This clone appeared a few times. The V and J genes are TRBV2 and TRBJ1-2; possibly TRBD1 for D (6 bases). The CDR3 sequence is 14 residues long. The ends were cut back, 6 bases at V and 6 bases at J, with 17 bases in the middle. Germline V gene data show CDR1 as SNHLY and CDR2 as FYNNEI. The CDR3 protein is CASSGDLGGDGYTF. DNA of the CDR3: TGTGCCAGCAGCGGCGACTTAGGGGGGGATGGCTACACCTTC.

This rearrangement joins TRBV25-1 to TRBJ2-3; the D is unclear. Germline CDR1 and CDR2: MGHDK and SYGVNS. The length of the CDR3 is 12 residues. V was shortened by 3 bases and J by 7 bases, with 8 bases between the two germline ends. The CDR3: CASSDGYHTQYF. CDR3 in DNA: TGTGCCAGCAGTGACGGCTATCATACGCAGTATTTT.

The chain links TRBV5-4 to TRBJ1-6; possibly TRBD1 for D (5 bases). CDR1 and CDR2 (germline): SGHNT, YYREEE (reference sequence). The CDR3 totals 14 residues. V was trimmed by 1 base and J by 7 bases, leaving 9 bases between them. CDR3 protein: CASSLSGRNSPLHF. The CDR3 coding sequence is TGTGCCAGCAGCTTGTCAGGGAGGAATTCACCCCTCCACTTT.

The CDR3 nucleotides read TGCGCCAGCAGCTTGTTTGGCGGGAGGGATTACGAGCAGTACTTC. Amino acid sequence: CASSLFGGRDYEQYF. This chain links TRBV5-1 with TRBJ2-7; 9 bases align to TRBD2. Germline loops: CDR1 SGHRS, CDR2 YFSETQ. V lost 1 base and J lost 4; bases outside the gene matches: 6. The CDR3 is 15 amino acids. The full variable domain, completed using reference TRBV5-1 and TRBJ2-7, is KAGVTQTPRYLIKTRGQQVTLSCSPISGHRSVSWYQQTPGQGLQFLFEYFSETQRNKGNFPGRFSGRQFSNSRSEMNVSTLELGDSALYLCASSLFGGRDYEQYFGPGTRLTVT.

This chain uses TRBV7-8 with TRBJ2-2, with 10 nucleotides matching TRBD1. This CDR3 is 15 amino acids long. Germline V lookup: CDR1 SGHVS, CDR2 FQNEAQ. Trimming at V came to 3 bases and at J to 6 bases, leaving 4 bases not matched to a gene. In DNA form, the CDR3 reads TGTGCCAGCAGCTTGGGAGACAGGGGGCCCGGGGAGCTGTTTTTT. It encodes CASSLGDRGPGELFF.

This clone was recorded only once. V gene TRBV3-1 (or the pseudogene TRBV3-2) combines with J gene TRBJ2-7; D unresolved. The length of the CDR3 is 14 residues. Germline V gene sequence: CDR1 LGHDT, CDR2 YNNKEL (reference sequence). Trimming removed 1 base at V and 0 bases at J, with 7 bases between. CDR3 in amino acids: CASSQASSSYEQYF. In DNA, the CDR3 is TGTGCCAGCAGCCAAGCTAGTTCCTCCTACGAGCAGTACTTC.

The chain is built from TRBV2 and TRBJ1-2; 8 nucleotides match TRBD1. The CDR3 contains 12 residues. V gave up 6 bases and J gave up 10 bases; unmatched junction bases: 7. Germline CDR1 is SNHLY and CDR2 is FYNNEI. The CDR3 DNA reads TGTGCCAGCAGCGGACAGACAGGGGACTACACCTTC. Its protein is CASSGQTGDYTF.

This chain joins TRBV6-2 or TRBV6-3 and TRBJ1-5; 9 bases line up with TRBD1. Germline-derived CDR1 and CDR2 are MNHEY and SVGEGT. The V and J ends lost 2 bases and 5 bases, in that order; junction bases with no gene match: 4. The CDR3 extends over 15 amino acids. DNA of the CDR3: TGTGCCAGCAGTTACCCAAACAGGGGGCATCAGCCCCAGCATTTT. Translating gives CASSYPNRGHQPQHF.

V and J are TRBV7-2 and TRBJ1-1, with 8 bases aligning to TRBD1. The CDR3 consists of 14 residues. Germline CDR1 is SGHTA and CDR2 is FQGNSA. Unmatched junction bases numbered 7, after V lost 5 bases and J lost 5 bases. CDR3 sequence: CASSTGTGQTEAFF. DNA of the CDR3: TGTGCCAGCAGCACAGGGACAGGTCAGACTGAAGCTTTCTTT. The full variable domain, rest sourced from reference TRBV7-2 and TRBJ1-1, is GAGVSQSPSNKVTEKGKDVELRCDPISGHTALYWYRQSLGQGLEFLIYFQGNSAPDKSGLPSDRFSAERTGGSVSTLTIQRTQQEDSAVYLCASSTGTGQTEAFFGQGTRLTVV.

In this sample, this clone turned up once. The chain links TRBV7-9 to TRBJ2-1; 9 bases align to TRBD1. The CDR3 is 14 residues long. CDR1 is SEHNR, CDR2 FQNEAQ, per germline (reference sequence). V shed 10 bases, J shed 6 bases, and the junction held 10 bases outside the gene matches. DNA of the CDR3: TGTGCCACCCCCTGGGGACAGGGAGTCAATGAGCAGTTCTTC. As protein: CATPWGQGVNEQFF. The full variable domain, rest sourced from reference TRBV7-9 and TRBJ2-1, is DTGVSQNPRHKITKRGQNVTFRCDPISEHNRLYWYRQTLGQGPEFLTYFQNEAQLEKSRLLSDRFSAERPKGSFSTLEIQRTEQGDSAMYLCATPWGQGVNEQFFGPGTRLTVL.

The rearrangement joins TRBV7-2 to TRBJ1-5; TRBD1 matches at 8 bases. The CDR3 totals 14 residues. Germline values: CDR1 SGHTA, CDR2 FQGNSA. V was pared by 5 bases and J by 4 bases, with 4 bases of the junction left unmatched. The chain's CDR3 is CASSTRQGNQPQHF. DNA for the CDR3: TGTGCCAGCAGCACACGACAGGGGAATCAGCCCCAGCATTTT.

The chain employs TRBV30 and TRBJ2-3; TRBD2 matches 7 bases. Unmatched junction bases numbered 5, after V lost 4 bases and J lost 1 base. CDR3 length: 14 residues. Germline lookup yields CDR1 GTSNPN and CDR2 SVGIG (reference sequence). The DNA of the CDR3 is TGTGCCTGGATGGATGCGGGGGGCACAGATACGCAGTATTTT. This translates into CAWMDAGGTDTQYF.

The V call is TRBV4-2, the J call TRBJ1-1; TRBD1 might be the D (5 bases). Germline lookup yields CDR1 LGHNA and CDR2 YNFKEQ. CDR3 length equals 16 residues. V lost 0 bases and J 5 bases, leaving 16 bases between the germline ends. The CDR3 loop reads CASSQDSSLGRTEAFF. For the CDR3, the DNA is TGTGCCAGCAGCCAAGATTCCTCGTTGGGGCGGACTGAAGCTTTCTTT.

V is TRBV5-6 and J is TRBJ1-1, with TRBD1 matching over 9 bases. CDR3 size: 15 residues. Germline CDR1 reads SGHDT; CDR2 reads YYEEEE. V trimming: 3 bases; J trimming: 1 base; junction bases outside the gene matches: 4. In DNA form, the CDR3 reads TGTGCCAGCAGCTCCCGGGACAGGGCGAACACTGAAGCTTTCTTT. Encoded protein: CASSSRDRANTEAFF.

This chain joins TRBV7-9 and TRBJ2-1; 8 positions agree with TRBD1. CDR1 SEHNR and CDR2 FQNEAQ come from the germline V gene (reference sequence). V lost 5 bases to trimming and J lost 0 bases; unmatched junction nucleotides: 9. The CDR3 runs to 17 residues. This CDR3 reads CASSPPDRVSSYNEQFF. DNA of the CDR3: TGTGCCAGCAGCCCCCCGGACAGGGTTAGCTCCTACAATGAGCAGTTCTTC.

This clone was seen a few times. This chain connects TRBV18 to TRBJ1-6; 8 bases match TRBD1. Germline lookup yields CDR1 KGHSH and CDR2 LQKENI. V dropped 3 bases and J dropped 8; count of bases not matched to a gene: 12. The CDR3 is made up of 17 amino acids. CDR3 bases: TGTGCCAGCTCACCCATGAGACAGGGGCATGTTTATTCACCCCTCCACTTT. This encodes CASSPMRQGHVYSPLHF.

This clone appeared once. This chain links TRBV18 with TRBJ1-4; a possible D gene is TRBD1 (5 bases). Trimming stripped 3 bases from V and 8 bases from J, with 13 bases between. The CDR3 is 14 amino acids. CDR1 and CDR2 from the germline V gene are KGHSH and LQKENI. The CDR3 reads CASSPRSKGEKLFF. The CDR3 DNA follows: TGTGCCAGCTCACCGAGGTCCAAGGGGGAAAAACTGTTTTTT.